These T cell receptor beta chains were read from a single sample in a study of T cell responses to AZD1222 COVID-19 vaccine. Using immunoSEQ multiplex PCR, the repertoire was profiled, and TCRdb retains in-frame clones only, with some absent. Of some 110,000 clones listed, around nine tenths are singletons. The sample was peripheral blood, taken on day 0 of AZD1222 vaccination. These receptors originate from an adult in good health. Each CDR3 is given with its conserved first and last residue. The D gene is left open where the match is weak. Clone size is stated in some rows and not others, as once, few, many or a class when expanded.

d_call: TRBD2
clone_size: -
v_call: TRBV12-3/TRBV12-4
j_call: TRBJ2-1
cdr3_aa: CASSFSDSAGGVF
cdr3_nt: TGTGCCAGCAGTTTCTCTGACTCAGCGGGAGGGGTCTTC

d_call: TRBD1
clone_size: -
v_call: TRBV7-2
j_call: TRBJ2-5
cdr3_aa: CASSSQPGQGELGTQYF
cdr3_nt: TGTGCCAGCAGCTCCCAACCGGGACAGGGGGAATTAGGGACCCAGTACTTC

d_call: TRBD1
clone_size: -
v_call: TRBV7-9
j_call: TRBJ1-2
cdr3_aa: CASSRGQGNYGYTF
cdr3_nt: TGTGCCAGCAGCCGCGGACAGGGCAACTATGGCTACACCTTC

d_call: -
clone_size: -
v_call: TRBV7-9
j_call: TRBJ2-1
cdr3_aa: CASSLRAGGNEQFF
cdr3_nt: TGTGCCAGCAGCTTGAGAGCGGGTGGCAATGAGCAGTTCTTC

d_call: -
clone_size: -
v_call: TRBV27
j_call: TRBJ1-6
cdr3_aa: CASSDLFNSPLHF
cdr3_nt: TGTGCCAGCAGTGACCTCTTCAATTCACCCCTCCACTTT

d_call: TRBD2
clone_size: -
v_call: TRBV6-4
j_call: TRBJ2-7
cdr3_aa: CASSSGLAGGGYEQYF
cdr3_nt: TGTGCCAGCTCCTCGGGACTAGCGGGAGGGGGCTACGAGCAGTACTTC

d_call: -
clone_size: -
v_call: TRBV4-2
j_call: TRBJ2-1
cdr3_aa: CASSQVGLSGSSYNEQFF
cdr3_nt: TGTGCCAGCAGCCAAGTAGGCCTCTCGGGGAGCTCCTACAATGAGCAGTTCTTC

d_call: -
clone_size: -
v_call: TRBV4-1
j_call: TRBJ2-7
cdr3_aa: CASSHEGIYEQYF
cdr3_nt: TGCGCCAGCAGCCACGAGGGCATCTACGAGCAGTACTTC

d_call: -
clone_size: once
v_call: TRBV2
j_call: TRBJ1-4
cdr3_aa: CASHEGQGSAEEKLFF
cdr3_nt: TGTGCCAGCCATGAGGGACAAGGGTCGGCGGAAGAAAAACTGTTTTTT

d_call: TRBD1
clone_size: -
v_call: TRBV4-3
j_call: TRBJ1-2
cdr3_aa: CASSQGGGQGGGYTF
cdr3_nt: TGCGCCAGCAGCCAAGGCGGAGGACAGGGGGGCGGCTACACCTTC

d_call: -
clone_size: -
v_call: TRBV12-3/TRBV12-4
j_call: TRBJ2-7
cdr3_aa: CASTRGYEQYF
cdr3_nt: TGTGCCAGCACTAGGGGCTACGAGCAGTACTTC

d_call: -
clone_size: -
v_call: TRBV5-1
j_call: TRBJ2-5
cdr3_aa: CASSLDNQETQYF
cdr3_nt: TGCGCCAGCAGCTTGGATAACCAAGAGACCCAGTACTTC

d_call: -
clone_size: -
v_call: TRBV7-9
j_call: TRBJ2-2
cdr3_aa: CASSLSSVITGELFF
cdr3_nt: TGTGCCAGCAGCCTTTCTAGCGTCATAACCGGGGAGCTGTTTTTT

d_call: TRBD1
clone_size: -
v_call: TRBV5-5
j_call: TRBJ2-3
cdr3_aa: CASSPTGRVSDTQYF
cdr3_nt: TGTGCCAGCAGCCCGACAGGGAGAGTGTCAGATACGCAGTATTTT

d_call: -
clone_size: -
v_call: TRBV11-2
j_call: TRBJ1-4
cdr3_aa: CASSLEPHANEKLFF
cdr3_nt: TGTGCCAGCAGCTTAGAGCCCCACGCTAATGAAAAACTGTTTTTT

d_call: -
clone_size: once
v_call: TRBV5-1
j_call: TRBJ1-5
cdr3_aa: CASSLDRGEPQHF
cdr3_nt: TGCGCCAGCAGCTTGGACCGGGGGGAGCCCCAGCATTTT

d_call: -
clone_size: -
v_call: TRBV5-6
j_call: TRBJ1-1
cdr3_aa: CASSRDGPEAFF
cdr3_nt: TGTGCCAGCAGTCGAGATGGACCTGAAGCTTTCTTT

d_call: -
clone_size: -
v_call: TRBV6-5
j_call: TRBJ1-4
cdr3_aa: CASSVSQYEKLFF
cdr3_nt: TGTGCCAGCTCAGTCAGCCAGTACGAAAAACTGTTTTTT

d_call: -
clone_size: -
v_call: TRBV7-3
j_call: TRBJ2-6
cdr3_aa: CASSLQGPSVGANVLTF
cdr3_nt: TGTGCCAGCAGCTTACAGGGGCCCTCGGTGGGGGCCAACGTCCTGACTTTC

d_call: TRBD1
clone_size: once
v_call: TRBV2
j_call: TRBJ2-1
cdr3_aa: CASYPGQGIVEQFF
cdr3_nt: TGTGCCAGCTACCCGGGACAGGGGATCGTTGAGCAGTTCTTC

d_call: -
clone_size: -
v_call: TRBV19
j_call: TRBJ1-6
cdr3_aa: CASSIEGAGRTPLHF
cdr3_nt: TGTGCCAGTAGTATAGAGGGGGCTGGTCGGACACCCCTCCACTTT

d_call: -
clone_size: -
v_call: TRBV5-1
j_call: TRBJ1-1
cdr3_aa: CASSLEGIRNTEAFF
cdr3_nt: TGCGCCAGCAGCTTGGAAGGGATACGGAACACTGAAGCTTTCTTT

d_call: -
clone_size: -
v_call: TRBV3-1/TRBV3-2
j_call: TRBJ1-1
cdr3_aa: CASSQDRGGSTEAFF
cdr3_nt: TGTGCCAGCAGCCAAGATCGTGGGGGGAGTACTGAAGCTTTCTTT

d_call: TRBD2
clone_size: -
v_call: TRBV7-6
j_call: TRBJ2-2
cdr3_aa: CASSLGLAGSGELFF
cdr3_nt: TGTGCCAGCAGCTTAGGACTAGCGGGTTCCGGGGAGCTGTTTTTT

d_call: -
clone_size: once
v_call: TRBV7-2
j_call: TRBJ1-2
cdr3_aa: CASRRRGGGYTF
cdr3_nt: TGTGCCAGCAGACGACGGGGCGGGGGCTACACCTTC

d_call: -
clone_size: -
v_call: TRBV10-3
j_call: TRBJ1-5
cdr3_aa: CATVSGDHQPQHF
cdr3_nt: TGTGCCACCGTTTCAGGGGACCACCAGCCCCAGCATTTT

d_call: -
clone_size: once
v_call: TRBV9
j_call: TRBJ1-1
cdr3_aa: CASSGQPNTEAFF
cdr3_nt: TGTGCCAGCAGCGGGCAGCCAAACACTGAAGCTTTCTTT

d_call: -
clone_size: -
v_call: TRBV5-4
j_call: TRBJ2-5
cdr3_aa: CASSLGLSREQETQYF
cdr3_nt: TGTGCCAGCAGCTTGGGTCTTTCACGGGAACAAGAGACCCAGTACTTC

d_call: -
clone_size: -
v_call: TRBV9
j_call: TRBJ1-5
cdr3_aa: CASSVVVGNQPQHF
cdr3_nt: TGTGCCAGCAGCGTAGTTGTGGGCAATCAGCCCCAGCATTTT

d_call: -
clone_size: -
v_call: TRBV6-5
j_call: TRBJ1-6
cdr3_aa: CASSYSKTESPLHF
cdr3_nt: TGTGCCAGCAGTTACTCGAAAACTGAGTCACCCCTCCACTTT

d_call: -
clone_size: -
v_call: TRBV7-3
j_call: TRBJ2-1
cdr3_aa: CASSSRWGLEGEQFF
cdr3_nt: TGTGCCAGCAGCTCCCGGTGGGGGCTGGAAGGAGAGCAGTTCTTC

d_call: -
clone_size: -
v_call: TRBV4-1
j_call: TRBJ1-2
cdr3_aa: CASSHLGQRYGYTF
cdr3_nt: TGCGCCAGCAGCCACCTCGGACAGCGCTATGGCTACACCTTC

d_call: -
clone_size: -
v_call: TRBV28
j_call: TRBJ1-1
cdr3_aa: CASSSPGNTEAFF
cdr3_nt: TGTGCCAGCAGTTCCCCTGGGAACACTGAAGCTTTCTTT

d_call: -
clone_size: -
v_call: TRBV9
j_call: TRBJ1-3
cdr3_aa: CASSPLFTPSGNTIYF
cdr3_nt: TGTGCCAGCAGCCCCCTATTTACGCCCTCTGGAAACACCATATATTTT

d_call: TRBD2
clone_size: -
v_call: TRBV2
j_call: TRBJ2-5
cdr3_aa: CASSFSGSSETQYF
cdr3_nt: TGTGCCAGCAGTTTTAGCGGGAGCTCGGAGACCCAGTACTTC